The 23 T cell receptor beta chains in this list originate from one sample, sequenced in a study of shared clonotypes between healthy human individuals. This table comes from immunoSEQ multiplex PCR, and its TCRdb copy is limited to in-frame clones, with some not included. The top ten clones hold roughly 1.1% of a sample with over 1.4 million clones, 96% of them seen once. Sequencing used naive CD4+ T cells sorted from blood. Subset here: CD45RA+ positively selected. The receptors come from a man aged 25-40 years in good health.

The chain combines TRBV18 with TRBJ1-5, with a tentative D call TRBD1 (6 bases). Germline V gene data show CDR1 as KGHSH and CDR2 as LQKENI. The length of the CDR3 is 14 residues. With 1 base removed from V and 7 bases from J, the gap between germline ends came to 11 bases. CDR3 in DNA: TGTGCCAGCTCACCACTGCACAGGGAACAGCCCCAGCATTTT. Amino acids: CASSPLHREQPQHF.

The CDR3 DNA is TGTGCCAGCTCCCTTTGGACTAGCACGAACACCGGGGAGCTGTTTTTT. Residues: CASSLWTSTNTGELFF. This rearrangement joins TRBV18 to TRBJ2-2, with TRBD2 matching 8 bases. Trimming removed 6 bases from V and 0 bases from J; junction bases left unmatched: 6. The V gene's germline CDR1 is KGHSH and CDR2 LQKENI. The CDR3 extends over 16 amino acids.

J is TRBJ2-3 and V is TRBV5-1; 7 bases are shared with TRBD1. CDR1 is SGHRS, CDR2 YFSETQ, per germline. This CDR3 region has 15 residues. The trim removed 2 bases at V and 1 base at J, leaving 4 bases unmatched. The CDR3 DNA is TGCGCCAGCAGCTTCCGACAGGGCGGCACAGATACGCAGTATTTT. This sequence encodes CASSFRQGGTDTQYF.

This clone was counted once. This sequence joins TRBV18 and TRBJ2-1; 11 bases are shared with TRBD1. CDR1 and CDR2 (germline): KGHSH, LQKENI. This CDR3 is built from 16 residues. Trimming removed 4 bases from V and 9 bases from J; junction bases left unmatched: 11. As DNA, the CDR3 is TGTGCCAGCTCACGAAACCTCGGACAGGGGGCGGGTGAGCAGTTCTTC. It specifies CASSRNLGQGAGEQFF.

In its sample, this clone was seen once. The V and J genes are TRBV10-3 and TRBJ1-4; 7 bases map to TRBD1. Germline V gene sequence: CDR1 ENHRY, CDR2 SYGVKD. V dropped 4 bases and J dropped 8; count of bases not matched to a gene: 10. The CDR3 contains 15 residues. Here the CDR3 DNA reads TGTGCCATCAGTGGAGGGGGCGGTCTCGGCGAAAAACTGTTTTTT. It encodes CAISGGGGLGEKLFF.

The chain uses TRBV4-2 and TRBJ2-7, with TRBD2 identical over 13 bases. CDR3 size: 16 residues. V was clipped by 2 bases and J by 5 bases; unmatched bases: 6. Germline V gene lookup returns CDR1 LGHNA and CDR2 YNFKEQ. This CDR3 reads CASSQQGLAGSNEQYF. CDR3 bases: TGTGCCAGCAGCCAACAGGGACTAGCGGGATCTAACGAGCAGTACTTC.

The chain couples TRBV29-1 to TRBJ2-1, with D possibly being TRBD2 (6 bases). Looked up from germline, CDR1 is SQVTM and CDR2 is ANQGSEA. The CDR3 contains 14 residues. V was clipped by 4 bases and J by 2 bases, with 12 bases between them. CDR3 DNA sequence: TGCAGCGTTGGGGCGACTAGTGCCTACAATGAGCAGTTCTTC. Its protein is CSVGATSAYNEQFF.

This chain links TRBV14 with TRBJ1-3; unclear D gene. Germline V gene sequence: CDR1 SGHDN, CDR2 FVKESK. This CDR3 spans 18 amino acids. The V and J ends lost 3 bases and 2 bases respectively, with 20 bases between them. Here the CDR3 DNA reads TGTGCCAGCAGCCACCCCTCGGGCTTAGTTACTCCTGGAAACACCATATATTTT. Translated: CASSHPSGLVTPGNTIYF. Full variable domain (missing parts from reference TRBV14 and TRBJ1-3): EAGVTQFPSHSVIEKGQTVTLRCDPISGHDNLYWYRRVMGKEIKFLLHFVKESKQDESGMPNNRFLAERTGGTYSTLKVQPAELEDSGVYFCASSHPSGLVTPGNTIYFGEGSWLTVV.

The chain couples TRBV2 to TRBJ1-4, with 9 positions matching TRBD1. Germline V gives CDR1 SNHLY, CDR2 FYNNEI. The CDR3 runs 12 residues. Trimming at V came to 8 bases and at J to 8 bases, leaving 3 bases not matched to a gene. CDR3 region: CASGTGWEKLFF. CDR3 nucleotides: TGTGCCAGCGGGACAGGGTGGGAAAAACTGTTTTTT.

The chain has TRBV6-4 and TRBJ2-5; TRBD2 matches at 9 bases. The CDR3 is 17 residues long. Trimming cost V 2 bases and J 5 bases; bases outside gene matches: 12. Germline CDR1 is MRHNA and CDR2 is SNTAGT. The CDR3 nucleotides are TGTGCCAGCAGTGACCCGTGGGTAGCGGGAGTTCGGGAGACCCAGTACTTC. Translation gives CASSDPWVAGVRETQYF.

Worth noting for this clone: This same CDR3 is encoded by further DNA sequences in the sample. V is TRBV28 and J is TRBJ1-1; D is ambiguous. Germline loops: CDR1 MDHEN, CDR2 SYDVKM. Deletions cut 6 bases from V and 1 base from J, with 12 bases between. The length of the CDR3 is 14 residues. CDR3 nucleotide sequence: TGTGCCAGCAGCCCCCAGAGAGGGAACACTGAAGCTTTCTTT. Residues: CASSPQRGNTEAFF.

V gene TRBV5-1 combines with J gene TRBJ1-1, with TRBD1 matching over 10 bases. V was pared by 2 bases and J by 8 bases, with 6 bases of the junction left unmatched. The CDR3 contains 14 residues. CDR1 and CDR2 (germline): SGHRS, YFSETQ. As DNA, the CDR3 is TGCGCCAGCAGCTTAGGGACAGGGGCCTGGGAAGCTTTCTTT. This encodes CASSLGTGAWEAFF.

The chain couples TRBV10-3 to TRBJ2-1; 9 positions agree with TRBD2. Germline assignment: CDR1 ENHRY and CDR2 SYGVKD. With V trimmed by 8 bases and J by 8 bases, 10 bases remained unmatched. The CDR3 extends over 14 amino acids. The CDR3 nucleotides read TGTGCCATCTGGGCGGCGGGAGGGCCCCATGAGCAGTTCTTC. It encodes CAIWAAGGPHEQFF.

The J gene is TRBJ1-5, the V gene TRBV10-3; D is ambiguous. In germline, CDR1 is ENHRY, CDR2 SYGVKD. This CDR3 region has 13 residues. Trimming took 6 bases from V and 1 from J, leaving 7 bases between them. Here the CDR3 DNA reads TGTGCCATCAGGGACGTAAGCAATCAGCCCCAGCATTTT. Protein product: CAIRDVSNQPQHF.

The genes are TRBV11-2 and TRBJ2-1, with 8 positions matching TRBD2. V lost 5 bases, J lost 0 bases, and 3 bases stayed unmatched. Per germline, CDR1 SGHAT and CDR2 FQNNGV. This CDR3 is built from 15 residues. The CDR3 region has the DNA TGTGCCAGCAGCCAAGGGACTAGCTCCTACAATGAGCAGTTCTTC. As protein: CASSQGTSSYNEQFF. Full variable domain (rest looked up from reference TRBV11-2 and TRBJ2-1): EAGVAQSPRYKIIEKRQSVAFWCNPISGHATLYWYQQILGQGPKLLIQFQNNGVVDDSQLPKDRFSAERLKGVDSTLKIQPAKLEDSAVYLCASSQGTSSYNEQFFGPGTRLTVL.

The CDR3 sequence: CASSYGVRGGYTF. CDR3 in DNA: TGTGCCAGCAGTTACGGTGTCAGGGGCGGCTACACCTTC. The J gene is TRBJ1-2, the V gene TRBV6-6; tentatively, D is TRBD1 (6 bases). Deletions cut 2 bases from V and 8 bases from J, with 12 bases between. CDR1 is MNHNY, CDR2 SVGAGI, per germline (reference sequence). The CDR3 contains 13 residues.

The V call is TRBV7-3, the J call TRBJ2-1; unclear D gene. V lost 5 bases and J lost 0, with 5 bases in between. Germline V gene lookup returns CDR1 SGHTA and CDR2 FQGTGA. This CDR3 has 13 residues. The CDR3 region has the DNA TGTGCCAGCAGCCCAGCCTCCTACAATGAGCAGTTCTTC. Amino acid sequence: CASSPASYNEQFF.

The J gene is TRBJ2-1, the V gene TRBV5-1; 16 bases are a match to TRBD2. The V segment lost 2 bases and the J segment 1 base; nucleotides outside the gene matches: 3. This CDR3 is 18 amino acids long. Germline V gene data show CDR1 as SGHRS and CDR2 as YFSETQ. Here the CDR3 reads CASSFGTSGRGSYNEQFF. In nucleotides, the CDR3 is TGCGCCAGCAGCTTCGGGACTAGCGGGAGGGGGTCCTACAATGAGCAGTTCTTC.

The chain recombines TRBV7-9 with TRBJ2-1; D assignment may be TRBD1 or TRBD2 (6 bases each). CDR3 length: 13 amino acids. Germline loops: CDR1 SEHNR, CDR2 FQNEAQ (reference sequence). V gave up 5 bases and J gave up 9 bases, with 14 bases separating them. CDR3 region: CASSPVGGGEQFF. The CDR3 DNA sequence: TGTGCCAGCAGCCCCGTAGGGGGAGGTGAGCAGTTCTTC.

This chain uses TRBV30 with TRBJ2-7, with 7 bases identical to TRBD2. After removal of 0 bases from V and 6 bases from J, the junction contained 14 bases not matched to a gene. The CDR3 runs to 16 residues. CDR1 is GTSNPN, CDR2 SVGIG, per germline (reference sequence). This CDR3 reads CAWSVHQGSWGGEQYF. Here the CDR3 DNA reads TGTGCCTGGAGTGTACATCAAGGCTCTTGGGGGGGCGAGCAGTACTTC.

V is TRBV7-9 and J is TRBJ2-7; no firm D call. The CDR3 length is 12 residues. Germline V gene sequence: CDR1 SEHNR, CDR2 FQNEAQ (reference sequence). Trimming took off 2 bases at V and 5 bases at J, with 7 bases between the two ends. The CDR3 coding sequence is TGTGCCAGCAGCTTAAATGTAAACGAGCAGTACTTC. Translation: CASSLNVNEQYF. Together with reference TRBV7-9 and TRBJ2-7, the CDR3 gives the full variable domain: DTGVSQNPRHKITKRGQNVTFRCDPISEHNRLYWYRQTLGQGPEFLTYFQNEAQLEKSRLLSDRFSAERPKGSFSTLEIQRTEQGDSAMYLCASSLNVNEQYFGPGTRLTVT.

This chain links TRBV5-6 with TRBJ1-1; tentatively, D is TRBD1 (5 bases). The germline gives CDR1 SGHDT, CDR2 YYEEEE. The CDR3 extends over 18 amino acids. The ends were cut back, 4 bases at V and 0 bases at J, with 22 bases in the middle. The CDR3 sequence: CASSPGLGGSWLNTEAFF. Written as DNA, the CDR3 is TGTGCCAGCAGCCCCGGACTCGGGGGGTCCTGGTTGAACACTGAAGCTTTCTTT.

Points on this clone: The same CDR3 is also encoded by other DNA sequences in this sample. The chain has TRBV7-9 and TRBJ2-3; 7 bases fit TRBD2. The germline CDR1 and CDR2 sequences are SEHNR and FQNEAQ (reference sequence). The CDR3 loop spans 14 amino acids. V lost 3 bases, J lost 3 bases, and 3 bases stayed unmatched. DNA for the CDR3: TGTGCCAGCAGCTTTGGCGGGAGTACAGATACGCAGTATTTT. It codes for CASSFGGSTDTQYF.